This TCR beta chain was documented in a study of blood T cell repertoires in COVID-19. On the study more broadly: Sites across the United States, Italy and Spain contributed samples from acute and convalescent COVID-19.

The authors' processing: Scientists estimated how many nucleated cells there were by amplifying reference gene primers. Sequencing used immunoSEQ multiplex PCR; TCRdb keeps in-frame clones, though not all of them. D and trimming come from the DNA, and the V and J calls and clone size come from that table. The table shows about 340,000 clones, with about nine tenths occurring only once. Per the germline V gene, CDR1 is SGHDT and CDR2 is YYEEEE. V was pared by 0 bases and J by 4 bases, with 2 bases of the junction left unmatched. There are 15 residues in the CDR3. The sample was peripheral blood. This clonotype was obtained from a woman aged 70-85 years with COVID-19, enrolled during active disease. This chain uses TRBV5-6 with TRBJ1-1; TRBD1 matches at 11 bases. DNA for the CDR3: TGTGCCAGCAGCTTGGGGACAGGGGGCTTCACTGAAGCTTTCTTT. Protein sequence: CASSLGTGGFTEAFF. The whole variable domain, filled in from reference TRBV5-6 and TRBJ1-1, reads DAGVTQSPTHLIKTRGQQVTLRCSPKSGHDTVSWYQQALGQGPQFIFQYYEEEERQRGNFPDRFSGHQFPNYSSELNVNALLLGDSALYLCASSLGTGGFTEAFFGQGTRLTVV.